The T cell receptor (beta chain) described here comes from a study of T cell repertoires in cytomegalovirus infection (dated by TCRdb to the late 2010s). Study-level background: Alongside well-studied HLA-B-restricted epitopes, the peptide stimulations were aimed at recently identified HLA-C-restricted CMV epitopes, whose presentation resists viral immunomodulation. Donor HLA type was relevant to the analysis, as public TCR beta signatures indicated carriage of CMV infection together with the matching HLA type. General findings and caveats noted by the study authors: The ex vivo response was dominated by HLA-C-restricted CMV-specific TCR beta clonotypes, and the single most frequent clonotype in two of eight donors was supplied by these HLA-C-restricted clonotypes. In both this cohort and an independent roughly 360-donor cohort, the cumulative frequency of public TCR beta family members distinguished carriers of CMV infection plus the relevant HLA type.

Sequencer: Illumina HiSeq 1500. Using fastp trimming at Q25 and MiXCR clonotype assembly, TCRdb reanalyzed the public sequencing data and kept in-frame beta chains. CDR3 protein sequences are deduplicated, and each keeps its most common genes and DNA. This sample has a few hundred thousand distinct CDR3 sequences in its table, and under 45% of those were observed once. 48% of the sample is taken by the ten largest. This clonotype was seen at least ten times. Its antigen is unknown. There are no base qualities to consult, and no much larger clone falls within one base. Inclusive of the bounding cysteine and phenylalanine, the CDR3 is 15 residues long. Of the read, only the CDR3 DNA is kept; its 45 bases are in frame from base 1. The germline V and J ends show losses of 0 bases and 3 bases respectively, and no gene match explains 2 bases of the junction. The germline V gene (reference sequence) specifies SEHNR as CDR1 and FQNEAQ as CDR2.

The sample's treatment or condition label is to be understood as: in vitro stimulation with specific CMV peptide epitopes to enrich CMV-specific T cells. The source was cultured PBMCs, collected from culture after CMV antigen stimulation. The receptor comes from a human donor in good health (CMV status not recorded). Some clones in this sample may be carry-over from other donors' samples. The chain links TRBV7-9 with TRBJ1-1; TRBD1 agrees with 9 junctional bases. The encoded CDR3 is CASSLATGGDTEAFF. At the DNA level, the sequence is TGTGCCAGCAGCTTAGCGACAGGGGGGGACACTGAAGCTTTCTTT. Reference TRBV7-9 and TRBJ1-1 proteins supply the regions before and after the CDR3; the full variable domain is: DTGVSQNPRHKITKRGQNVTFRCDPISEHNRLYWYRQTLGQGPEFLTYFQNEAQLEKSRLLSDRFSAERPKGSFSTLEIQRTEQGDSAMYLCASSLATGGDTEAFFGQGTRLTVV.